The sample holds many counts of the clone carrying this TCR beta chain. Its antigen remains unidentified. This record comes from a study of neurological immune-mediated disorders. Background on the study: Of the multiple sclerosis patients, about 34 in total, roughly 31 were relapsing-remitting and 3 were secondary progressive. Whole-study findings and limits: The phylogenetic placement of 18 of 34 multiple sclerosis patients' repertoires in one related-CDR3 cluster constitutes a possible signature.

The authors made cDNA by 5'RACE with 10-nucleotide random UMIs. One entry per CDR3 protein, called by TCRdb with MiXCR from the 5' RACE reads. The sample includes 20,000 to 30,000 distinct CDR3 sequences, more than 2% seen only once; the top ten take roughly 2%. The V gene end was trimmed by 7 bases and the J gene end by 6 bases; junction bases not matched to a gene: 3. Germline CDR1 reads SQVTM; CDR2 reads ANQGSEA. The CDR3 sequence is 12 residues long. This TCR was sampled from a woman aged 45-65 years with multiple sclerosis. The chain recombines TRBV29-1 with TRBJ1-4, with 9 bases identical to TRBD1. Sequencing was done on a sample of PBMCs. CDR3 protein: CSARQGDEKLFF. CDR3 bases: TGCAGCGCCCGACAGGGGGATGAAAAACTGTTTTTT.